The following is a T cell receptor beta chain sequence with its context. The data stem from a study of CD8+ T cells in alopecia areata. In the study overall: Each day, treated patients took oral tofacitinib twice, at 5 to 10 mg per dose.

TCR sequencing used cDNA made by reverse transcription of extracted RNA. Profiling relied on immunoSEQ multiplex PCR, and the TCRdb table lists in-frame clones only, not all of them. The data show around 100,000 clones, with about 60% seen just once and 16% held by the top ten. Per germline, CDR1 SGDLS and CDR2 YYNGEE. The CDR3 loop spans 17 amino acids. Trimming stripped 3 bases from V and 7 bases from J, with 24 bases between. Treatment reported: oral pan-JAK inhibitor, 5-10 mg twice daily. The chain carries TRBV9 and TRBJ2-3; D perhaps matches TRBD2 (7 bases). This material consisted of CD8+ T cells sorted from blood, taken at week 56, from a patient treated with tofacitinib. The TCR was taken from a human donor with alopecia areata. CDR3 region: CASSDSVEWGGGNTQYF. CDR3 bases: TGTGCCAGCAGCGATTCCGTGGAGTGGGGGGGCGGAAATACGCAGTATTTT.